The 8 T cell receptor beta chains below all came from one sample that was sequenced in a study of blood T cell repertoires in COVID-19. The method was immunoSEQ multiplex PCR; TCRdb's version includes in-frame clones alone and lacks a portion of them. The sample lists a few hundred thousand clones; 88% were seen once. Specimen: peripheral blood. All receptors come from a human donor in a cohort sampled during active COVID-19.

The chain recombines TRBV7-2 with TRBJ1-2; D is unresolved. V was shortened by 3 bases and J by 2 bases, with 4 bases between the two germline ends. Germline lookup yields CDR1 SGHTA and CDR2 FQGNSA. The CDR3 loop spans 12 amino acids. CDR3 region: CASSFRNYGYTF. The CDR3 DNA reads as TGTGCCAGCAGCTTCAGGAACTATGGCTACACCTTC.

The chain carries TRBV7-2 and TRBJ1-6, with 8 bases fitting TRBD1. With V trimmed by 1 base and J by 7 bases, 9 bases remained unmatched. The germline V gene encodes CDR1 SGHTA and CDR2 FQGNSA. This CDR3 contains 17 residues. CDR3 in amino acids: CASSLDWQGARNSPLHF. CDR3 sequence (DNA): TGTGCCAGCAGCTTAGACTGGCAGGGGGCACGAAATTCACCCCTCCACTTT.

The CDR3 reads CAWREGRASYEQYF. The DNA for the CDR3 is TGTGCCTGGAGAGAGGGTAGAGCCTCCTACGAGCAGTACTTC. The chain joins TRBV30 to TRBJ2-7; maybe TRBD2 (5 bases). This CDR3 has 14 residues. From germline, CDR1 is GTSNPN and CDR2 SVGIG (reference sequence). V shed 3 bases and J shed 0 bases, with 12 bases lying between them.

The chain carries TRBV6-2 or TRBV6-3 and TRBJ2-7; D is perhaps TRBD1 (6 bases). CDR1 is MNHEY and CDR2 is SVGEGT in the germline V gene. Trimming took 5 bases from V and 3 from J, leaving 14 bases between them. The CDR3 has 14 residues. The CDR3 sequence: CASSVWQGIYEQYF. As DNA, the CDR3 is TGTGCCAGCAGTGTTTGGCAGGGGATCTACGAGCAGTACTTC.

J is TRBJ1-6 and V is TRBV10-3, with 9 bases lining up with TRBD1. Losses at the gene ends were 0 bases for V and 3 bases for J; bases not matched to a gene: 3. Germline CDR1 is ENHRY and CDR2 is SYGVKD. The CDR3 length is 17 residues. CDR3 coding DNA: TGTGCCATCAGTGAGTCATGGACAGGGGTCTATAATTCACCCCTCCACTTT. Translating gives CAISESWTGVYNSPLHF.

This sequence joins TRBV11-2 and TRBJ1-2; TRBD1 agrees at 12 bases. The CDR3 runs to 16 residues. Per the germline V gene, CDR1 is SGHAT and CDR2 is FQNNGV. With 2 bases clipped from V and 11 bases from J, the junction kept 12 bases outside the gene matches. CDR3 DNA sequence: TGTGCCAGCAGCTTATTCTCAATCCCGGGACAGGGGGCGTACACCTTC. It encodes CASSLFSIPGQGAYTF.

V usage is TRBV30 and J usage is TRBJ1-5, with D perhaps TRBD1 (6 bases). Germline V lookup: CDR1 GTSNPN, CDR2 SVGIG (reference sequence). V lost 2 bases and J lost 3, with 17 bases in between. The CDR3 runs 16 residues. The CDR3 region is CAWSPSGGRVNQPQHF. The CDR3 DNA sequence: TGTGCCTGGAGTCCCTCGGGGGGGCGAGTCAATCAGCCCCAGCATTTT.

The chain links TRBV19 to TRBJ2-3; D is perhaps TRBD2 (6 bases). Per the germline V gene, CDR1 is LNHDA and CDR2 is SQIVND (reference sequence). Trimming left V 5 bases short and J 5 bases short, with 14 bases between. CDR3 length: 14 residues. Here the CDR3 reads CASSSTGAVDTQYF. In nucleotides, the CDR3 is TGTGCCAGTAGTTCGACGGGAGCGGTAGATACGCAGTATTTT.